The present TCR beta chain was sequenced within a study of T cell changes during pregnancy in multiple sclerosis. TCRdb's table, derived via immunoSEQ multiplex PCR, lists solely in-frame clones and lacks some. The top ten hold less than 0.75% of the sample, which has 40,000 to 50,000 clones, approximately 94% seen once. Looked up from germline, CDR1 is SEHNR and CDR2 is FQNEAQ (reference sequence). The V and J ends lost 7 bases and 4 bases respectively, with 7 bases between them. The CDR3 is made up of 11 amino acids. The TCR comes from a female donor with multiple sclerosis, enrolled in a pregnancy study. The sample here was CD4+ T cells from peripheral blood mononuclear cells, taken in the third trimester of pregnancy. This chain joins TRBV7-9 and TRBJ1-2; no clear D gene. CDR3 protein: CASTGGYGYTF. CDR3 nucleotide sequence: TGTGCCAGCACGGGAGGCTATGGCTACACCTTC.